These T cell receptor beta chains were read from a single sample in a study of long-term antiretroviral therapy in people with HIV. Here immunoSEQ multiplex PCR was the method, and the copy in TCRdb shows in-frame clones only, minus some. Of 20,000 or so clones detected, approximately 90% appear once; the ten largest clones hold approximately 9.3%. This specimen consisted of unsorted PBMCs, obtained 1.8 years before starting antiretroviral therapy. The receptors originated from a man aged 45-65 years with HIV. CDR3s include the opening cysteine and the closing phenylalanine or tryptophan. The D gene is left open where the match is weak. Clone size, where shown, is once, few, many, or a class for clones that have expanded.

>TRBD2|once|TRBV23-1|TRBJ2-7
CASSRIGTILYEQYF
TGCGCCAGCAGTCGTATTGGGACTATCCTTTACGAGCAGTACTTC
>.|.|TRBV5-1|TRBJ2-7
CASSFFGGGYEQYF
TGCGCCAGCAGCTTCTTCGGAGGTGGCTACGAGCAGTACTTC
>.|.|TRBV28|TRBJ1-5
CASNGLAAQPQHF
TGTGCCAGCAACGGACTGGCCGCGCAGCCCCAGCATTTT
>.|.|TRBV4-1|TRBJ2-7
CASSQDPEYEQYF
TGCGCCAGCAGCCAAGACCCTGAGTACGAGCAGTACTTC
>TRBD2|.|TRBV7-3|TRBJ2-3
CASSKAGLAGGDTQYF
TGTGCCAGCAGCAAAGCGGGACTAGCGGGAGGGGATACGCAGTATTTT
>TRBD1|.|TRBV9|TRBJ1-5
CASSVGGQDNQPQHF
TGTGCCAGCAGCGTAGGGGGACAGGACAATCAGCCCCAGCATTTT
>.|.|TRBV7-6|TRBJ1-2
CASSSPGGYGYTF
TGTGCCAGCAGCTCCCCCGGGGGCTATGGCTACACCTTC
>TRBD2|.|TRBV7-9|TRBJ2-3
CASSYLAGDPPDTDTQYF
TGTGCCAGCAGCTACCTAGCGGGGGACCCACCAGACACAGATACGCAGTATTTT
>TRBD1|.|TRBV5-1|TRBJ2-7
CASSPDRGYYYEQYF
TGCGCCAGCAGCCCGGACAGGGGATATTATTACGAGCAGTACTTC
>TRBD1|.|TRBV13|TRBJ2-2
CASSLVGTGGTGELFF
TGTGCCAGCAGCTTAGTAGGGACAGGGGGCACCGGGGAGCTGTTTTTT
>.|.|TRBV13|TRBJ1-1
CASSSGQNTEAFF
TGTGCCAGCAGTTCAGGTCAGAACACTGAAGCTTTCTTT
>TRBD1|.|TRBV7-8|TRBJ1-2
CASSLAEKGAGYGYTF
TGTGCCAGCAGCTTAGCAGAAAAGGGGGCGGGGTATGGCTACACCTTC
>.|.|TRBV2|TRBJ1-4
CASSVHSGAGNEKLFF
TGTGCCAGCAGTGTACATTCAGGGGCGGGTAATGAAAAACTGTTTTTT
>TRBD2|once|TRBV9|TRBJ2-7
CASSQPSGGGWGGEQYF
TGTGCCAGCAGCCAACCGTCCGGGGGGGGCTGGGGGGGCGAGCAGTACTTC
>.|.|TRBV15|TRBJ1-5
CATSRDKAGGASQPQHF
TGTGCCACCAGCAGAGATAAGGCCGGGGGGGCGAGTCAGCCCCAGCATTTT
>.|.|TRBV6-1|TRBJ2-7
CASSTRDTYPYEQYF
TGTGCCAGCAGTACCCGGGACACCTACCCCTACGAGCAGTACTTC
>TRBD1|.|TRBV5-4|TRBJ2-7
CASSLAVGGQGTYEQYF
TGTGCCAGCAGCTTGGCCGTTGGGGGACAGGGGACGTACGAGCAGTACTTC
>TRBD2|.|TRBV7-6|TRBJ2-1
CASSLLLAGNEQFF
TGTGCCAGCAGCTTATTACTAGCGGGGAATGAGCAGTTCTTC
>.|once|TRBV11-2|TRBJ2-2
CASSSWSGTGELFF
TGTGCCAGCAGCTCATGGAGCGGCACCGGGGAGCTGTTTTTT
>.|.|TRBV28|TRBJ2-5
CASSYGAQETQYF
TGTGCCAGCAGTTACGGGGCGCAAGAGACCCAGTACTTC
>TRBD2|once|TRBV15|TRBJ2-1
CATRGPFRLAITYNEQFF
TGTGCCACCAGAGGCCCCTTTAGACTAGCGATCACTTACAATGAGCAGTTCTTC
>TRBD2|.|TRBV5-1|TRBJ2-5
CASSSSLAGGQETQYF
TGCGCCAGCAGCTCGTCACTAGCGGGGGGACAAGAGACCCAGTACTTC
>.|.|TRBV5-4|TRBJ1-3
CASSLDSSGNTIYF
TGTGCCAGCAGCCTGGACAGCTCTGGAAACACCATATATTTT
>.|.|TRBV10-2|TRBJ1-4
CASSESTAGAFF
TGCGCCAGCAGTGAGTCGACGGCCGGTGCATTTTTT
>.|.|TRBV6-5|TRBJ2-1
CASTPGGYNEQFF
TGTGCCAGCACCCCAGGGGGGTACAATGAGCAGTTCTTC
>.|.|TRBV7-3|TRBJ2-2
CASSLDSRKGGELFF
TGTGCCAGCAGCTTAGACTCCCGGAAAGGCGGGGAGCTGTTTTTT
>.|.|TRBV15|TRBJ1-2
CATSRDRQSLGGTYGYTF
TGTGCCACCAGCAGAGATCGACAGTCCCTAGGTGGCACCTATGGCTACACCTTC
>TRBD1|.|TRBV4-3|TRBJ1-6
CASSHVNRGDPFHSPLHF
TGCGCCAGCAGCCATGTTAACAGGGGCGACCCTTTTCATTCACCCCTCCACTTT
>.|.|TRBV18|TRBJ2-2
CASSPSRTMTTGELFF
TGTGCCAGCTCACCAAGCAGAACCATGACCACCGGGGAGCTGTTTTTT
>.|.|TRBV7-9|TRBJ1-1
CASSPPEGRSRWTEAFF
TGTGCCAGCAGCCCCCCTGAAGGCAGGAGCCGTTGGACTGAAGCTTTCTTT
>.|.|TRBV6-5|TRBJ1-5
CASSSSMAYSNQPQHF
TGTGCCAGCAGTTCTTCAATGGCATATAGCAATCAGCCCCAGCATTTT
>.|.|TRBV30|TRBJ1-4
CAWTDNIGDLLNEKLFF
TGTGCCTGGACTGATAACATCGGGGACTTACTGAATGAAAAACTGTTTTTT
>.|.|TRBV2|TRBJ1-5
CASSEDMNNQPQHF
TGTGCCAGCAGTGAAGACATGAACAATCAGCCCCAGCATTTT
>TRBD2|.|TRBV5-1|TRBJ2-3
CASVRTSVTDTQYF
TGCGCCAGCGTTCGGACTAGCGTCACAGATACGCAGTATTTT
>.|.|TRBV7-9|TRBJ2-7
CASSLAGDYEQYF
TGTGCCAGCAGCTTAGCGGGGGACTACGAGCAGTACTTC
>.|.|TRBV25-1|TRBJ1-2
CASRTGATGGYTF
TGTGCCAGCAGAACAGGCGCGACCGGGGGCTACACCTTC
>TRBD2|.|TRBV5-6|TRBJ2-1
CASSPLTSGGADEQFF
TGTGCCAGCAGTCCCCTCACTAGCGGGGGGGCCGATGAGCAGTTCTTC
>TRBD2|once|TRBV5-5|TRBJ2-3
CASSLVWTSPTDTQYF
TGTGCCAGCAGCTTGGTGTGGACTAGCCCCACAGATACGCAGTATTTT
>.|.|TRBV7-9|TRBJ2-7
CASTRLGPYEQYF
TGTGCCAGCACCAGACTGGGCCCCTACGAGCAGTACTTC
>.|.|TRBV4-3|TRBJ1-2
CASSPGLTVNYGYTF
TGCGCCAGCAGCCCGGGATTGACAGTCAACTATGGCTACACCTTC
>.|.|TRBV13|TRBJ2-1
CASSFPGEQFF
TGTGCCAGCAGCTTTCCCGGTGAGCAGTTCTTC
>.|once|TRBV7-8|TRBJ1-3
CASSLVGGPSGNTIYF
TGTGCCAGCAGCTTAGTCGGGGGGCCCTCTGGAAACACCATATATTTT
>.|.|TRBV5-8|TRBJ2-7
CASSLAKGRQYF
TGTGCCAGCAGCTTGGCCAAGGGTCGGCAGTACTTC
>.|few|TRBV6-6|TRBJ1-6
CAGSEVGAWGSPLHF
TGTGCCGGTTCAGAGGTGGGTGCGTGGGGATCACCCCTCCACTTT
>TRBD1|.|TRBV7-2|TRBJ1-2
CASSGLTGVTGYTF
TGTGCCAGCAGCGGACTGACAGGGGTAACTGGCTACACCTTC
>TRBD2|.|TRBV9|TRBJ2-5
CASSARAGDFQETQYF
TGTGCCAGCAGCGCCCGAGCGGGGGACTTCCAAGAGACCCAGTACTTC
>TRBD1|.|TRBV4-3|TRBJ1-1
CASSQDGRRGGHTEAFF
TGCGCCAGCAGCCAAGACGGGCGCAGGGGGGGACACACTGAAGCTTTCTTT
>TRBD2|.|TRBV19|TRBJ2-3
CASSKREVADTQYF
TGTGCCAGTAGTAAGCGGGAGGTCGCAGATACGCAGTATTTT
>.|.|TRBV28|TRBJ1-2
CASSFTGPNYGYTF
TGTGCCAGCAGTTTCACCGGGCCCAACTATGGCTACACCTTC
>TRBD1|.|TRBV14|TRBJ2-7
CASSQEDRKVYEQYF
TGTGCCAGCAGCCAAGAGGACAGGAAAGTCTACGAGCAGTACTTC
>TRBD1|.|TRBV7-2|TRBJ2-7
CASSLGGQGPSYEQYF
TGTGCCAGCAGCTTAGGGGGACAGGGGCCCTCCTACGAGCAGTACTTC
>.|.|TRBV6-5|TRBJ2-7
CASSWGTSSYEQYF
TGTGCCAGCAGTTGGGGCACGAGCTCCTACGAGCAGTACTTC
>.|.|TRBV19|TRBJ1-1
CASSIARVNTEAFF
TGTGCCAGTAGTATAGCCAGAGTGAACACTGAAGCTTTCTTT
>.|.|TRBV7-2|TRBJ2-3
CASSLEGGRWGSTDTQYF
TGTGCCAGCAGCTTAGAGGGTGGTCGGTGGGGTAGCACAGATACGCAGTATTTT